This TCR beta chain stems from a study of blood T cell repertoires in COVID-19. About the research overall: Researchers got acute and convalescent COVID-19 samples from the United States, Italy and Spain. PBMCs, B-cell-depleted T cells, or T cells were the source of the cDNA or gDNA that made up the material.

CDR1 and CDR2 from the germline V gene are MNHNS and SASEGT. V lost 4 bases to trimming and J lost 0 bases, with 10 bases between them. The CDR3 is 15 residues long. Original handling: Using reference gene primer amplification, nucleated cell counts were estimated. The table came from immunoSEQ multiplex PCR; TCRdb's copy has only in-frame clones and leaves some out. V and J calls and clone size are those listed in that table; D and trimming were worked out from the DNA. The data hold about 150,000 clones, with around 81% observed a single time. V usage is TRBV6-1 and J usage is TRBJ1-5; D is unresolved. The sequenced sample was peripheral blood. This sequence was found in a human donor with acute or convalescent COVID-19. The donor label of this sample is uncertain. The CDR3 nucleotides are TGTGCCAGCAGTGCAGCTTTTAATAGCAATCAGCCCCAGCATTTT. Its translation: CASSAAFNSNQPQHF.